This TCR beta chain was observed in a study of tumor-infiltrating lymphocytes in oesophageal squamous cell carcinoma. Points on this clonotype: Here the CDR3 omits its conserved ending phenylalanine or tryptophan, so a read error is the likely source. The DNA is left out, because the CDR3 cannot be placed on it with certainty; the CDR3 is given as TCRdb lists it.

The CDR3 length is 15 residues, termini included. CDR1 is LGHNT, CDR2 FRNRAP, per germline. One entry per CDR3 protein, called by TCRdb with MiXCR from the PCR reads. Of around 23,000 distinct CDR3 sequences listed, less than 45% are singletons. The receptor was isolated from a male donor with esophageal squamous cell carcinoma. Sequences were obtained from esophageal tumor tissue. This rearrangement joins TRBV12-5 to TRBJ1-6. The chain's CDR3 is CASGLAGGPRTSSTL.